Reported below is one T cell receptor beta chain. This record comes from a study of control samples from healthy donors and cancer patients. The germline V gene encodes CDR1 KGHSH and CDR2 LQKENI. Trimming stripped 4 bases from V and 1 base from J, with 7 bases between. The CDR3 spans 13 residues. The method was immunoSEQ multiplex PCR; TCRdb's version includes in-frame clones alone and lacks a portion of them. Here the sample spans 79,000 or so clones, 70% to 90% being singletons. The sequencing input was PBMCs. The gene calls are TRBV18 and TRBJ1-2; no clear D. This receptor was taken from a woman in her 50s with colorectal cancer. The CDR3 loop is CASSLGDNYGYTF. The CDR3, as DNA: TGTGCCAGCTCACTCGGGGATAACTATGGCTACACCTTC.